The TCR beta chain under discussion was sequenced for a study of cytomegalovirus exposure and HLA in healthy donors. Overall study results and limits: Evidence from a later analysis indicated that most CMV-associated TCR beta chains looked HLA-restricted. Among the most significant clusters, several appeared linked to common viral pathogens in a later analysis.

Germline V gene sequence: CDR1 SGHAT, CDR2 FQNNGV. V gave up 6 bases and J gave up 6 bases, with 21 bases separating them. CDR3 length: 15 amino acids. This PCR relied on a set of 60 Vbeta primers and 13 Jbeta primers. Produced via immunoSEQ multiplex PCR; TCRdb's table is partial and in-frame only. The sample gives tens of thousands of clones, 78% of which show up once; over 7% is in the top ten. With respect to this clone: Its target is unknown.

The sequence derives from a woman aged 40 to 50 in good health and CMV-seropositive. This rearrangement joins TRBV11-2 to TRBJ2-7, with a weak D call TRBD1 (6 bases). Sequencing used PBMCs. In DNA form, the CDR3 reads TGTGCCAGCAGTTTAAATCCCGGGACACTGGTCGAGCAGTACTTC. As protein: CASSLNPGTLVEQYF.